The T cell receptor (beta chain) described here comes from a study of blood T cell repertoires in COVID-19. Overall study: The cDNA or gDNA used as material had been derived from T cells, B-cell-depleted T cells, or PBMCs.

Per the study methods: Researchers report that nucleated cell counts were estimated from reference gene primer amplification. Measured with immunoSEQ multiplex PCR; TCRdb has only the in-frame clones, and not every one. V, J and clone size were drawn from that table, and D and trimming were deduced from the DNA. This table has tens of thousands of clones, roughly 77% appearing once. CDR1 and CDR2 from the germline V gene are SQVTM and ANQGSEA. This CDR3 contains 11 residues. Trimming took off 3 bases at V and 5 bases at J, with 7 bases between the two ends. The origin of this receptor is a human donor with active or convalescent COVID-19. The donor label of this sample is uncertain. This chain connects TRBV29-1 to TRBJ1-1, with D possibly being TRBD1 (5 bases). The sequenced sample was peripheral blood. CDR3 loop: CSVDGGTEAFF. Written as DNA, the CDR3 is TGCAGCGTTGATGGGGGGACTGAAGCTTTCTTT.